The TCR beta chain described here comes from a study of blood T cell repertoires in COVID-19. Study in general: Sample material is recorded as cDNA or gDNA derived from T cells, B-cell-depleted T cells, or PBMCs.

The CDR3 runs 12 residues. V shed 4 bases and J 9 bases; nucleotides not matched to a gene: 4. CDR1 and CDR2 (germline): LGHDT, YNNKEL (reference sequence). The repertoire was sequenced with immunoSEQ multiplex PCR; TCRdb's copy has only in-frame clones and lacks some. The profile shows around 470,000 clones, 80% to 90% of them singletons. The receptor's source is a man between 18 and 35 years old with COVID-19, enrolled during active disease. The sample consisted of peripheral blood. This chain uses TRBV3-1 (or the pseudogene TRBV3-2) with TRBJ1-1; 8 bases line up with TRBD1. CDR3 coding DNA: TGTGCCAGCAGCCCGTGGACAGGGAAAGCTTTCTTT. Its protein is CASSPWTGKAFF.